These 24 T cell receptor beta chains share one sample of origin, sequenced in a study of T cells in Graves' hyperthyroidism and ophthalmopathy (dated by TCRdb to between 2018 and 2020). The library was generated by multiplex PCR. Sequencing was carried out with an Illumina HiSeq 2000. The TCR beta CDR3 regions were amplified from RNA transcripts. A first-round RT-PCR of the TCR CDR3 used the HTBI primer set with the Qiagen OneStep RT-PCR kit. TCRdb redid the processing of the public reads, applying fastp at Q25 and MiXCR, and retained in-frame beta chains. Every CDR3 protein is listed once, alongside the most common genes and DNA of its rows. Present in this sample are 340,000 or so distinct CDR3 sequences, roughly 21% of which were seen just once. The biggest ten clones account for around 50% of the sample. Source material: blood. The receptors were sampled from a woman aged 50 to 65 with Graves' hyperthyroidism.

Ten or more counts support this clonotype. This chain uses TRBV10-1 with TRBJ2-1; 7 bases agree with TRBD2. This CDR3 has 15 amino acids. The V segment lost 3 bases and the J segment 7 bases; nucleotides outside the gene matches: 9. The germline V gene encodes CDR1 WNHNN and CDR2 SYGVQD (reference sequence). The CDR3 reads CASSEKRGPQNEQFF. In DNA form, the CDR3 reads TGCGCCAGCAGTGAAAAGCGGGGACCTCAGAATGAGCAGTTCTTC.

The rearrangement joins TRBV7-9 to TRBJ2-6, with no clear D. CDR3 size: 13 residues. In germline, CDR1 is SEHNR, CDR2 FQNEAQ (reference sequence). Trimming removed 7 bases at V and 2 bases at J, with 6 bases between. The CDR3 reads CASTNTGANVLTF. Written as DNA, the CDR3 is TGTGCCAGCACTAATACTGGGGCCAACGTCCTGACTTTC.

This clonotype was seen a few times. The germline gene is not matched at one end of the junction; a read error may be the cause. The chain couples TRBV11-2 to TRBJ2-5; a possible D gene is TRBD2 (6 bases). Germline V gene data show CDR1 as SGHAT and CDR2 as FQNNGV. The CDR3 extends over 12 amino acids. The CDR3 DNA follows: TGTGCCAGCAGCCTGGGGGGAGAGGCCCAGTACTTC. Translated, it gives CASSLGGEAQYF.

The V and J genes are TRBV6-2 or TRBV6-3 and TRBJ1-1; TRBD1 matches at 7 bases. From germline, CDR1 is MNHEY and CDR2 SVGEGT. This CDR3 has 12 residues. With 7 bases clipped from V and 10 bases from J, the junction kept 9 bases outside the gene matches. The CDR3 loop reads CASTQGGGPAFF. CDR3 sequence (DNA): TGTGCCAGCACTCAGGGGGGGGGTCCAGCTTTCTTT.

This chain connects TRBV11-2 to TRBJ2-2, with D perhaps assigned TRBD1 or TRBD2 (5 bases each). V lost 7 bases, J lost 8 bases, and 20 bases lay in between. Germline assignment: CDR1 SGHAT and CDR2 FQNNGV. This CDR3 comprises 15 residues. CDR3 residues: CASTTGTGSWGELFF. CDR3 in DNA: TGTGCCAGCACCACGGGGACGGGGAGCTGGGGGGAGCTGTTTTTT.

The chain couples TRBV19 to TRBJ2-1; 11 bases agree with TRBD2. CDR1 and CDR2 from the germline V gene are LNHDA and SQIVND (reference sequence). V dropped 6 bases and J dropped 0; count of bases not matched to a gene: 7. This CDR3 comprises 17 residues. This chain's CDR3 is CASSRGLAGSSYNEQFF. For the CDR3, the DNA is TGTGCCAGTAGCCGTGGACTAGCGGGCAGCTCCTACAATGAGCAGTTCTTC.

This clonotype has ten or more counts. Here the CDR3 reads CATSAEPGTVLQPQHF. The CDR3, as DNA: TGTGCCACCAGTGCCGAGCCCGGGACAGTTCTTCAGCCCCAGCATTTT. This chain joins TRBV24-1 and TRBJ1-5; 7 bases line up with TRBD1. The J segment lost 6 bases and the V segment lost 5 bases, leaving 12 bases of the junction unmatched. CDR1 is KGHDR, CDR2 SFDVKD, per germline. The CDR3 spans 16 residues.

This clonotype was counted at least ten times. The rearrangement joins TRBV5-1 to TRBJ2-7; 7 bases are a match to TRBD2. The CDR3 is 14 residues long. The V and J ends lost 4 bases and 0 bases, in that order; junction bases with no gene match: 4. Per germline, CDR1 SGHRS and CDR2 YFSETQ. The CDR3 nucleotides read TGCGCCAGCAGCGAGGGAGGGGTCTCCTACGAGCAGTACTTC. This encodes CASSEGGVSYEQYF.

The rearrangement joins TRBV4-1 to TRBJ2-3; D is possibly TRBD1 (5 bases). Per the germline V gene, CDR1 is MGHRA and CDR2 is YSYEKL. The V end was cut by 3 bases, the J end by 4 bases, with 11 bases between. The CDR3 spans 14 residues. The CDR3 region is CASSQQGSADTQYF. CDR3 DNA: TGCGCCAGCAGCCAGCAGGGTTCTGCAGATACGCAGTATTTT.

This clonotype appeared many times. The J gene is TRBJ1-1, the V gene TRBV5-1; no definite D call. Germline-derived CDR1 and CDR2 are SGHRS and YFSETQ. The ends were cut back, 4 bases at V and 0 bases at J, with 19 bases in the middle. The CDR3 totals 17 residues. The CDR3 is CASSPRFAKSLNTEAFF. In DNA, the CDR3 is TGCGCCAGCAGCCCTCGTTTCGCAAAGAGTTTGAACACTGAAGCTTTCTTT.

This clonotype was observed at least ten times. CDR3 loop: CASSSGTGVGNQPQHF. The DNA of the CDR3 is TGTGCCAGCAGCTCCGGGACAGGGGTCGGCAATCAGCCCCAGCATTTT. The chain carries TRBV7-8 and TRBJ1-5; 10 nucleotides align to TRBD1. With 4 bases clipped from V and 2 bases from J, the junction kept 5 bases outside the gene matches. Germline V gives CDR1 SGHVS, CDR2 FQNEAQ. The CDR3 length is 16 residues.

The table lists this clonotype with many counts. The genes are TRBV2 and TRBJ2-7, with D perhaps matching TRBD1 (9 bases). This CDR3 spans 15 amino acids. The ends were cut back, 7 bases at V and 1 base at J, with 17 bases in the middle. The germline gives CDR1 SNHLY, CDR2 FYNNEI. CDR3 residues: CASKTGGTSSYEQYF. In DNA, the CDR3 is TGTGCCAGCAAGACAGGGGGGACTAGTTCCTACGAGCAGTACTTC.

This chain connects TRBV30 to TRBJ1-2; TRBD1 might be the D (6 bases). CDR3 length: 14 residues. The germline V gene encodes CDR1 GTSNPN and CDR2 SVGIG (reference sequence). V was trimmed by 1 base and J by 0 bases, leaving 9 bases between them. CDR3 loop: CAWSATGTNYGYTF. Here the CDR3 DNA reads TGTGCCTGGAGTGCTACAGGGACTAACTATGGCTACACCTTC. Looking up the rest from reference TRBV30 and TRBJ1-2 gives the full variable domain: SQTIHQWPATLVQPVGSPLSLECTVEGTSNPNLYWYRQAAGRGLQLLFYSVGIGQISSEVPQNLSASRPQDRQFILSSKKLLLSDSGFYLCAWSATGTNYGYTFGSGTRLTVV.

This clonotype was counted at least ten times. The chain carries TRBV28 and TRBJ2-3, with TRBD2 matching over 8 bases. Trimming took 7 bases from V and 0 from J; bases not matched to a gene: 6. The germline gives CDR1 MDHEN, CDR2 SYDVKM. The CDR3 has 15 residues. The CDR3, as DNA: TGTGCCAGCACCGGGGGGGGGGCCAGCACAGATACGCAGTATTTT. Its translation is CASTGGGASTDTQYF. The full variable domain, its missing parts supplied by reference TRBV28 and TRBJ2-3, is DVKVTQSSRYLVKRTGEKVFLECVQDMDHENMFWYRQDPGLGLRLIYFSYDVKMKEKGDIPEGYSVSREKKERFSLILESASTNQTSMYLCASTGGGASTDTQYFGPGTRLTVL.

This clonotype was counted ten times or more. The chain recombines TRBV30 with TRBJ2-7; TRBD1 matches 11 bases. After removal of 6 bases from V and 6 bases from J, the junction contained 4 bases not matched to a gene. The germline V gene has CDR1 GTSNPN and CDR2 SVGIG (reference sequence). The CDR3 covers 12 residues. DNA for the CDR3: TGTGCCTGTCAAGGGACAGGGGGCGAGCAGTACTTC. Its protein product is CACQGTGGEQYF.

This clonotype was found many times. The V gene is TRBV7-6, the J gene TRBJ1-2; TRBD1 agrees at 7 bases. CDR3 length equals 15 residues. CDR1 and CDR2 from the germline V gene are SGHVS and FNYEAQ. V shed 1 base and J 4 bases; nucleotides not matched to a gene: 6. CDR3 nucleotides: TGTGCCAGCAGCTTAGGATTAGGGGGCGTCTATGGCTACACCTTC. Its protein product is CASSLGLGGVYGYTF.

This clonotype appeared a few times. This sequence joins TRBV28 and TRBJ2-4, with TRBD2 matching over 9 bases. The CDR3 sequence is 17 residues long. V dropped 2 bases and J dropped 0; count of bases not matched to a gene: 5. Germline CDR1 and CDR2: MDHEN and SYDVKM. Here the CDR3 DNA reads TGTGCCAGCAGTTTAGCGGGAGGGGGATTAGCCAAAAACATTCAGTACTTC. Translated, it gives CASSLAGGGLAKNIQYF.

This clonotype was seen only a few times. This rearrangement joins TRBV19 to TRBJ1-5; no firm D call. The length of the CDR3 is 12 residues. Per germline, CDR1 LNHDA and CDR2 SQIVND (reference sequence). V dropped 3 bases and J dropped 5 bases, with 5 bases sitting between them. Here the CDR3 reads CASSIGYQPQHF. The CDR3 DNA is TGTGCCAGTAGTATCGGATATCAGCCCCAGCATTTT.

This clonotype was observed a handful of times. The chain uses TRBV20-1 and TRBJ1-4; TRBD1 might be the D (5 bases). Germline V gene sequence: CDR1 DFQATT, CDR2 SNEGSKA (reference sequence). The CDR3 spans 15 residues. The V end lost 0 bases, the J end lost 4 bases, and 12 bases lay between the germline ends. CDR3 bases: TGCAGTGCTAGAGATCGCGGGGGAAGTAATGAAAAACTGTTTTTT. Amino acid sequence: CSARDRGGSNEKLFF.

This clonotype was seen ten or more times. V usage is TRBV7-3 and J usage is TRBJ1-6, with D uncertain. Germline V gives CDR1 SGHTA, CDR2 FQGTGA. V lost 5 bases, J lost 7 bases, and 15 bases lay in between. This CDR3 is 15 amino acids long. The CDR3 DNA sequence: TGTGCCAGCAGCCCCGAGACATCTTTGAATTCACCCCTCCACTTT. This sequence encodes CASSPETSLNSPLHF.

There are many counts of this clonotype. The J gene is TRBJ2-5, the V gene TRBV12-3 or TRBV12-4; 9 positions match TRBD1. The CDR3 is 13 residues long. V lost 6 bases, J lost 3 bases, and 2 bases stayed unmatched. The CDR3 region is CASSRQGEETQYF. The CDR3 DNA reads TGTGCCAGCAGCAGACAGGGGGAAGAGACCCAGTACTTC.

The table lists this clonotype with many counts. This rearrangement joins TRBV18 to TRBJ2-7; D might be TRBD1 (6 bases). The length of the CDR3 is 14 residues. Germline loops: CDR1 KGHSH, CDR2 LQKENI. V lost 4 bases, J lost 2 bases, and 12 bases lay in between. CDR3 sequence reads: CASSRGTHPYEQYF. DNA for the CDR3: TGTGCCAGCTCACGTGGGACACATCCCTACGAGCAGTACTTC. Combining the CDR3 with reference TRBV18 and TRBJ2-7 gives the whole variable domain NAGVMQNPRHLVRRRGQEARLRCSPMKGHSHVYWYRQLPEEGLKFMVYLQKENIIDESGMPKERFSAEFPKEGPSILRIQQVVRGDSAAYFCASSRGTHPYEQYFGPGTRLTVT.

The gene calls are TRBV9 and TRBJ2-2; 7 nucleotides align to TRBD1. CDR3 length equals 16 residues. Germline V gene lookup returns CDR1 SGDLS and CDR2 YYNGEE. V was clipped by 4 bases and J by 3 bases; unmatched bases: 9. The CDR3 sequence is CASSLRGGADTGELFF. The CDR3 nucleotides are TGTGCCAGCAGCTTACGAGGGGGCGCGGACACCGGGGAGCTGTTTTTT.

This chain uses TRBV2 with TRBJ2-3; 7 bases align to TRBD1. Germline V gene sequence: CDR1 SNHLY, CDR2 FYNNEI. V dropped 3 bases and J dropped 11; count of bases not matched to a gene: 8. The CDR3 contains 13 residues. The chain's CDR3 is CASSDWASGGQYF. The CDR3, as DNA: TGTGCCAGCAGTGATTGGGCGTCAGGGGGGCAGTATTTT.